The rows below give T cell receptor beta chains drawn from one sample of a study of neurological immune-mediated disorders. TCRdb re-called the 5' RACE reads with MiXCR, one entry per CDR3 protein. Among approximately 60,000 distinct CDR3 sequences, roughly 3.3% were seen once, and the ten largest hold more than 2.5%. Sequences were obtained from PBMCs. Every receptor here comes from a woman aged 25 to 39 with multiple sclerosis. CDR3s include the opening cysteine and the closing phenylalanine or tryptophan. The D gene is left open where the match is weak. Part of the rows lack a size; the others show once, few, many or a class for expanded clones.

d_call,v_call,clone_size,j_call,cdr3_aa,cdr3_nt
.,TRBV6-5,many,TRBJ1-1,CASSYLRGRGTEAFF,TGTGCCAGCAGTTACCTACGGGGGCGCGGCACTGAAGCTTTCTTT
.,TRBV7-9,many,TRBJ1-5,CASSLERVGGQPQHF,TGTGCCAGCAGCTTAGAAAGGGTTGGAGGTCAGCCCCAGCATTTT
TRBD2,TRBV9,many,TRBJ2-1,CASSRRTSSPNEQFF,TGTGCCAGCAGCCGGAGGACTAGTTCCCCCAATGAGCAGTTCTTC
.,TRBV6-5,few,TRBJ1-2,CASRKPGTNYGYTF,TGTGCCAGCAGAAAGCCGGGGACAAACTATGGCTACACCTTC
.,TRBV7-8,many,TRBJ1-6,CASSLGGSRGYSPLNF,TGTGCCAGCAGCTTAGGGGGGAGCCGGGGATATTCACCCCTCAACTTT
.,TRBV7-2,many,TRBJ1-6,CASSLQGINSPLHF,TGTGCCAGCAGCTTACAGGGCATTAATTCACCCCTCCACTTT
.,TRBV29-1,many,TRBJ2-3,CSFTNGDTQYF,TGCAGCTTTACGAATGGAGATACGCAGTATTTT
TRBD2,TRBV5-1,.,TRBJ2-1,CASSRRGRLAGVDNEQFF,TGCGCCAGCAGCCGCAGAGGGCGACTAGCGGGGGTCGACAATGAGCAGTTCTTC
TRBD1,TRBV18,many,TRBJ2-4,CASSPTWTGGAHF,TGTGCCAGCTCACCTACGTGGACAGGGGGAGCCCACTTC
TRBD2,TRBV29-1,many,TRBJ2-3,CSVDGLAGNTDTQYF,TGCAGCGTTGATGGGCTAGCGGGAAACACAGATACGCAGTATTTT
.,TRBV20-1,.,TRBJ2-3,CSARPRGLDTQYF,TGCAGTGCTCGTCCCCGCGGGTTAGATACGCAGTATTTT
.,TRBV29-1,many,TRBJ1-2,CSAGLNLYGYTF,TGCAGCGCTGGTCTGAACCTCTATGGCTACACCTTC
.,TRBV5-1,many,TRBJ2-5,CASSLAVGNQETQYF,TGCGCCAGCAGCTTGGCAGTGGGGAACCAAGAGACCCAGTACTTC
.,TRBV6-5,many,TRBJ1-1,CASSYSGKESAFF,TGTGCCAGCAGTTACTCGGGGAAAGAGTCAGCTTTCTTT
.,TRBV11-2,many,TRBJ2-7,CASSLGAGSSYEQYF,TGTGCCAGCAGCTTAGGGGCCGGGAGTTCCTACGAGCAGTACTTC
.,TRBV12-3/TRBV12-4,many,TRBJ1-5,CASSFGNQPQNF,TGTGCCAGCAGTTTCGGCAATCAGCCCCAGAATTTT
TRBD1,TRBV10-3,.,TRBJ1-6,CAIRDGQGYNSPLNF,TGTGCCATCAGAGACGGACAGGGCTATAATTCACCCCTCAACTTT
TRBD2,TRBV11-2,.,TRBJ2-7,CASGPGLAYEQDF,TGTGCCAGCGGTCCGGGACTAGCGTACGAGCAGGACTTC
.,TRBV7-2,many,TRBJ2-5,CASSPGASRETQYF,TGTGCCAGCAGCCCCGGAGCTAGTCGGGAGACCCAGTACTTC
TRBD2,TRBV6-5,.,TRBJ2-4,CASRVSGTRTGKNIQYF,TGTGCCAGCAGAGTCTCCGGGACTAGAACAGGCAAAAACATTCAGTACTTC